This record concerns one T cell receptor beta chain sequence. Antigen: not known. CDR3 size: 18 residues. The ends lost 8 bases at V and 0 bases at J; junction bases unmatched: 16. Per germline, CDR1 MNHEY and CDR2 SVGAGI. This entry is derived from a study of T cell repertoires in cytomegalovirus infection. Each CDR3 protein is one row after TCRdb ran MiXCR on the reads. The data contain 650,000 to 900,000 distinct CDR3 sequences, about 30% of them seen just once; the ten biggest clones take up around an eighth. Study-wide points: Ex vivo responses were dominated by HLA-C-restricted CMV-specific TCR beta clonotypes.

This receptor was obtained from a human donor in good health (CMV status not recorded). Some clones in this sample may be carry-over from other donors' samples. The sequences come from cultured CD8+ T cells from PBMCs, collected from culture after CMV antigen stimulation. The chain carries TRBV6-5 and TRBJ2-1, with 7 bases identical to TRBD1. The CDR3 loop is CASRTGQQGSSSYNEQFF. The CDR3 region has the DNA TGTGCCAGCCGGACGGGGCAACAGGGGTCTAGCTCCTACAATGAGCAGTTCTTC.